This T cell receptor (beta chain) was recorded in a study of tumor-infiltrating lymphocytes in localized non-small cell lung cancer. General study results and limits: Tumor T-cell fraction from TCR sequencing was not associated with recurrence-free survival (p = 0.61). Only some patients had TCR sequencing, depending on available tissue.

TCRdb keeps only in-frame clones here, not all; method: immunoSEQ multiplex PCR. The data contain under 35,000 clones, around 85% of them seen just once; the ten biggest clones take up roughly 2%. V gave up 4 bases and J gave up 1 base; unmatched junction bases: 3. CDR3 length: 16 residues. Per germline, CDR1 SGHRS and CDR2 YFSETQ. In regard to this clone: Its antigen is currently unknown.

This TCR was recovered from a human donor with non-small cell lung cancer. Sequencing was performed on lung tumor tissue. J is TRBJ1-6 and V is TRBV5-1, with TRBD1 matching over 9 bases. CDR3 protein: CASSLDRGSYNSPLHF. The CDR3 coding sequence is TGCGCCAGCAGCCTGGACAGGGGTTCCTATAATTCACCCCTCCACTTT.